The 10 T cell receptor beta chains presented below share a single source sample, sequenced in a study of neoadjuvant anti-PD-1 for oral cavity cancer (dated by TCRdb to the early 2020s). Taken with the paper, the label for time point translates to: before neoadjuvant nivolumab. Receptors were amplified or captured by the immunoSEQ multiplex PCR assay. TCRdb provides this immuneACCESS table in a form limited to in-frame rearrangements. Some clones are lacking; in checked studies, under half of them reflect an unresolved V gene, and why the rest are absent is not known. In this sample the table shows 15,000 to 20,000 clones, approximately 70% of which occur a single time. Together, the top ten hold over 2% of the sample. Material: PBMCs, obtained before nivolumab (anti-PD-1) treatment. The receptors derive from a person aged 35 to 85 with oral cavity squamous cell carcinoma.

V usage is TRBV30 and J usage is TRBJ2-7, with TRBD1 matching over 8 bases. The CDR3 is made up of 14 amino acids. Per the germline V gene, CDR1 is GTSNPN and CDR2 is SVGIG (reference sequence). V gave up 0 bases and J gave up 2 bases; unmatched junction bases: 3. The CDR3, as DNA: TGTGCCTGGAGTGTACAGGGGGGAACCTACGAGCAGTACTTC. Amino acids: CAWSVQGGTYEQYF.

Only a few counts were recorded for this clone. The chain joins TRBV5-1 to TRBJ2-7; TRBD2 matches at 7 bases. The CDR3 extends over 14 amino acids. Germline values: CDR1 SGHRS, CDR2 YFSETQ. Unmatched junction bases numbered 7, after V lost 1 base and J lost 6 bases. The CDR3 nucleotides are TGCGCCAGCAGCTTGAGCCTAGCGGACCTCGAGCAGTACTTC. It is translated as CASSLSLADLEQYF. The full variable domain, rest sourced from reference TRBV5-1 and TRBJ2-7, is KAGVTQTPRYLIKTRGQQVTLSCSPISGHRSVSWYQQTPGQGLQFLFEYFSETQRNKGNFPGRFSGRQFSNSRSEMNVSTLELGDSALYLCASSLSLADLEQYFGPGTRLTVT.

The chain uses TRBV9 and TRBJ2-5; 10 nucleotides align to TRBD2. This CDR3 has 14 residues. Germline assignment: CDR1 SGDLS and CDR2 YYNGEE. The V segment lost 3 bases and the J segment 5 bases; nucleotides outside the gene matches: 4. The DNA for the CDR3 is TGTGCCAGCAGCGCCTCGGGACTAGCGGAGACCCAGTACTTC. It specifies CASSASGLAETQYF.

V and J are TRBV11-2 and TRBJ2-1; TRBD2 is a possible D gene (6 bases). The germline V gene encodes CDR1 SGHAT and CDR2 FQNNGV. The V end lost 1 base, the J end lost 6 bases, and 13 bases lay between the germline ends. This CDR3 is 15 amino acids long. Written as DNA, the CDR3 is TGTGCCAGCAGCTTAGGTCTAGCGCAATTCAATGAGCAGTTCTTC. This translates into CASSLGLAQFNEQFF.

This clone was detected a few times. The V gene is TRBV19, the J gene TRBJ1-5; possibly TRBD1 for D (5 bases). V gave up 7 bases and J gave up 0 bases, with 16 bases separating them. CDR1 and CDR2 (germline): LNHDA, SQIVND (reference sequence). The CDR3 covers 16 residues. The CDR3 is CASMARAFYSNQPQHF. The DNA for the CDR3 is TGTGCCAGTATGGCCAGGGCATTCTATAGCAATCAGCCCCAGCATTTT. Drawing the rest from reference TRBV19 and TRBJ1-5, the complete variable domain is DGGITQSPKYLFRKEGQNVTLSCEQNLNHDAMYWYRQDPGQGLRLIYYSQIVNDFQKGDIAEGYSVSREKKESFPLTVTSAQKNPTAFYLCASMARAFYSNQPQHFGDGTRLSIL.

The chain uses TRBV11-3 and TRBJ2-5; TRBD2 matches 12 bases. After removal of 5 bases from V and 6 bases from J, the junction contained 7 bases not matched to a gene. CDR3 size: 15 residues. Germline V gives CDR1 SGHNT, CDR2 YENEEA. CDR3 bases: TGTGCCAGCAGCCTATCCGGGACTAGCGGGCAGACCCAGTACTTC. It specifies CASSLSGTSGQTQYF.

The chain recombines TRBV27 with TRBJ2-1, with no clear D. The germline CDR1 and CDR2 sequences are MNHEY and SMNVEV (reference sequence). Between the trimmed V and J ends, which lost 5 bases and 7 bases, there was a span of 15 bases. CDR3 length: 14 amino acids. The CDR3 DNA reads as TGTGCCAGCAGTCGCCCCCAATCGGTTAATGAGCAGTTCTTC. Translation: CASSRPQSVNEQFF.

This clone turned up a few times. The rearrangement joins TRBV10-3 to TRBJ2-3, with 9 bases matching TRBD1. Looked up from germline, CDR1 is ENHRY and CDR2 is SYGVKD. J lost 1 base, V lost 6 bases, and 2 bases had no gene match. The CDR3 has 14 residues. CDR3 sequence: CAIRGQGGTDTQYF. In DNA form, the CDR3 reads TGTGCCATCAGGGGACAGGGCGGCACAGATACGCAGTATTTT.

Only one count was recorded for this clone. The V and J genes are TRBV10-1 and TRBJ2-7; D is undetermined. Germline CDR1 and CDR2: WNHNN and SYGVQD (reference sequence). The ends were cut back, 3 bases at V and 4 bases at J, with 13 bases in the middle. This CDR3 has 14 residues. CDR3 region: CASSDYGDGYEQYF. For the CDR3, the DNA is TGCGCCAGCAGTGATTATGGGGATGGATACGAGCAGTACTTC.

The chain is built from TRBV5-1 and TRBJ2-3, with TRBD2 matching over 9 bases. The CDR3 has 15 residues. CDR1 and CDR2 from the germline V gene are SGHRS and YFSETQ. Unmatched junction bases numbered 8, after V lost 3 bases and J lost 6 bases. The CDR3 nucleotides read TGCGCCAGCAGCTCCATAGCGGGAGCGACGGATACGCAGTATTTT. This gives the protein CASSSIAGATDTQYF. The whole variable domain, filled in from reference TRBV5-1 and TRBJ2-3, reads KAGVTQTPRYLIKTRGQQVTLSCSPISGHRSVSWYQQTPGQGLQFLFEYFSETQRNKGNFPGRFSGRQFSNSRSEMNVSTLELGDSALYLCASSSIAGATDTQYFGPGTRLTVL.